This is a list of T cell receptor beta chains from one sample in a study of radiotherapy plus CTLA-4 blockade in lung cancer. Using immunoSEQ multiplex PCR, the repertoire was profiled, and TCRdb retains in-frame clones only, with some absent. The sample holds some 96,000 clones, about 86% seen once. The material sequenced was peripheral blood, taken from a patient treated with radiotherapy plus ipilimumab. The receptors stem from a human donor with non-small cell lung cancer that progressed on radiotherapy plus ipilimumab. Both conserved end residues are part of each CDR3.

v_gene	CDR3aa
TRBV2	CASSLLGGNTEAFF
TRBV6-1	CASSEGWEQYF
TRBV5-1	CASSLVGGSSYEQYF
TRBV18	CASSPMQGNQPQHF
TRBV7-3	CASSLGPITSGYEQYF
TRBV19	CATRKGGSYEQYF
TRBV18	CASSPSTDTQYF
TRBV7-8	CASSLVPGQSITQYF
TRBV19	CASSIEGQGSSEQYF
TRBV29-1	CSVGLGLTYEQFF
TRBV6-6	CASSPDRGQPQHF
TRBV29-1	CSVSKADTQYF
TRBV18	CASSPLPAIADTQYF
TRBV14	CASSISSGNTIYF
TRBV10-2	CASSDLGNQPQHF
TRBV5-1	CASSSVGGPDNEQFF
TRBV4-1	CASSQGLGQGAVYQPQHF
TRBV25-1	CASSEGTSGSTDTQYF
TRBV7-2	CASSLGGSLSYEQYF
TRBV10-3	CAISKQGTYEQYF
TRBV9	CASSVHGGAGILNTIYF
TRBV30	CAWSKTRQGFSYEQYF
TRBV14	CASSRGLTDTQYF
TRBV5-1	CASNQAGAVGEQYF
TRBV5-1	CASSLAPNTEAFF
TRBV4-1	CASSHLTGPYEQYF
TRBV29-1	CSVVSGTSGTTDTQYF